This TCR beta chain was recovered during a study of blood T cell repertoires in COVID-19. For the study at large: Some COVID-19 samples were acute and others convalescent; all came from the United States, Italy and Spain. Nucleic acid was either cDNA or gDNA, and it came from T cells, B-cell-depleted T cells, or PBMCs.

In the original analysis: Quantification of nucleated cells was approximated via reference gene primer amplification. Only in-frame clones appear in the TCRdb table, and some are missing; sequencing was by immunoSEQ multiplex PCR. D and trimming come from the DNA, and the V and J calls and clone size come from that table. The sample lists over 35,000 clones, about 89% seen once, with about a sixth in the top ten. V gave up 3 bases and J gave up 3 bases; unmatched junction bases: 1. The CDR3 is 14 residues long. CDR1 and CDR2 (germline): MDHEN, SYDVKM. Sequenced material: peripheral blood. The TCR sequence derives from a woman aged 25 to 39 in a cohort sampled during active COVID-19. J is TRBJ2-1 and V is TRBV28, with 8 positions matching TRBD2. CDR3 DNA: TGTGCCAGCAGTTTCGGGACTAGCTACAATGAGCAGTTCTTC. It yields the protein CASSFGTSYNEQFF.